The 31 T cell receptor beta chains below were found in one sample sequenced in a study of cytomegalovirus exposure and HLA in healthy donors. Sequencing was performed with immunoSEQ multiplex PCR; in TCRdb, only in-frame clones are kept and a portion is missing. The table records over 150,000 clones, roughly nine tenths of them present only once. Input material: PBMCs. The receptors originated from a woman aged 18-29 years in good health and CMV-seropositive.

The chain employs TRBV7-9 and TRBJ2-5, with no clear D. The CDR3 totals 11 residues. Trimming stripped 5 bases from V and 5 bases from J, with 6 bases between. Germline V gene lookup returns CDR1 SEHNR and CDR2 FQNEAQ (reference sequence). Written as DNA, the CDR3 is TGTGCCAGCAGCCCTTTTGAGACCCAGTACTTC. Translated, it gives CASSPFETQYF.

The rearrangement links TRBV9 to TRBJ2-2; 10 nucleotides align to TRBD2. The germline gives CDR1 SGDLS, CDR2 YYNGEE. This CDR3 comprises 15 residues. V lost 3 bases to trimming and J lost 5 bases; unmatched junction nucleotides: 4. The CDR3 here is CASSESSGRTGELFF. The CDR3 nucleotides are TGTGCCAGCAGCGAGAGTAGCGGGAGGACCGGGGAGCTGTTTTTT.

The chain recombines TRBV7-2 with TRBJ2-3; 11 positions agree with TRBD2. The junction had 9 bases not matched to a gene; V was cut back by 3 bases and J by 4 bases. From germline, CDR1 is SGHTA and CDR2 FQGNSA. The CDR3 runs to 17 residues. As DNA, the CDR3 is TGTGCCAGCAGCTTTTTATCGACTAGCGGGATGGCAGATACGCAGTATTTT. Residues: CASSFLSTSGMADTQYF.

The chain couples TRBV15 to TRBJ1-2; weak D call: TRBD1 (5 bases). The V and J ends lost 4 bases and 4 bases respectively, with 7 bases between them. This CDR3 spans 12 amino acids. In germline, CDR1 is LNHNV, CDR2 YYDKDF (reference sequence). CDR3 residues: CATSTGAYGYTF. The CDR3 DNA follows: TGTGCCACCAGCACTGGGGCCTATGGCTACACCTTC.

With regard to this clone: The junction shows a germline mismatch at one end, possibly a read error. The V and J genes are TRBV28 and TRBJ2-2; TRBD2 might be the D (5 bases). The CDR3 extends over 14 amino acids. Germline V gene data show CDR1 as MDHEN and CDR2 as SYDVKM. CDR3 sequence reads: CARSWTSNTGELFF. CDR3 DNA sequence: TGTGCCAGGAGTTGGACTTCCAACACCGGGGAGCTGTTTTTT. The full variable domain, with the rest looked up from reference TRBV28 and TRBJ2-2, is DVKVTQSSRYLVKRTGEKVFLECVQDMDHENMFWYRQDPGLGLRLIYFSYDVKMKEKGDIPEGYSVSREKKERFSLILESASTNQTSMYLCARSWTSNTGELFFGEGSRLTVL.

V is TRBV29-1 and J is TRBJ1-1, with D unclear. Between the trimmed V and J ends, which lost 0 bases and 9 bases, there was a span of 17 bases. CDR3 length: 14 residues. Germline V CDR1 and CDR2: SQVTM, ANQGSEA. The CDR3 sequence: CSVEDRRGGRKAFF. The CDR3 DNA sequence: TGCAGCGTTGAAGATCGTCGCGGAGGGAGGAAAGCTTTCTTT.

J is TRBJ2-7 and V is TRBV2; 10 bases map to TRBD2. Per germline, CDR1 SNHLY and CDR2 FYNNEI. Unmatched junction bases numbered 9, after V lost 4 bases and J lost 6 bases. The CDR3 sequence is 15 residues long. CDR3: CASSAELAGAGEQYF. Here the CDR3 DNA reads TGTGCCAGCAGTGCGGAGCTAGCGGGAGCTGGCGAGCAGTACTTC.

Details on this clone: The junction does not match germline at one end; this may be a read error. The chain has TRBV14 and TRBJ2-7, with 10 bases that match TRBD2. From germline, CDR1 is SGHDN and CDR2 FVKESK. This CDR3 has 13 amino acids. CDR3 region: CASSQAGGDEQYF. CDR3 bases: TGTGCCAGCAGTCAAGCGGGAGGGGACGAGCAGTACTTC.

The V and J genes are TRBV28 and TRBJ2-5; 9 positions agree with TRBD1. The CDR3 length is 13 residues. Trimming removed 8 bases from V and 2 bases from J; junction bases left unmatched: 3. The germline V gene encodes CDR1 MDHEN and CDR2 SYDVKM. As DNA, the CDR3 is TGTGCCAGCGGGACAGGGTGGCAAGAGACCCAGTACTTC. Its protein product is CASGTGWQETQYF.

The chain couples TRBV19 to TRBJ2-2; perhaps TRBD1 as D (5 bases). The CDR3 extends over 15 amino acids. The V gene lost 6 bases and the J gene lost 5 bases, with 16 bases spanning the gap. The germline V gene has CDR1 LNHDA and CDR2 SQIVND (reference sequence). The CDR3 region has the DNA TGTGCCAGTAGCCAGGGCTGGGGTTATACCGGGGAGCTGTTTTTT. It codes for CASSQGWGYTGELFF.

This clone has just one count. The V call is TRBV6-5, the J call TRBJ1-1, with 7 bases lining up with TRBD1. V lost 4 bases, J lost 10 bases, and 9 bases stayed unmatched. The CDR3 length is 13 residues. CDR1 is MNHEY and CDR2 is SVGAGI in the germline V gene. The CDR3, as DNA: TGTGCCAGCAGTTCCCACGAGGGGGCCCGAGCTTTCTTT. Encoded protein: CASSSHEGARAFF.

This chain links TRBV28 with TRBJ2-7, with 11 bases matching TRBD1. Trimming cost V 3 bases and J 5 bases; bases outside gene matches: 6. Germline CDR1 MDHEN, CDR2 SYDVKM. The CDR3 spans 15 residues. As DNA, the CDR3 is TGTGCCAGCAGTTTGCTGGGACAGGGGGAGGACGAGCAGTACTTC. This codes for CASSLLGQGEDEQYF.

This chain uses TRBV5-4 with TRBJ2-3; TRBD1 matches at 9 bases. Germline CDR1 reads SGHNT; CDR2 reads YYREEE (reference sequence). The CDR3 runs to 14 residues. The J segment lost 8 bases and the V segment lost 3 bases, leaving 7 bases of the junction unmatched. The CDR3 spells CASSSGQGRVTQYF. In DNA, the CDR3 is TGTGCCAGCAGCTCGGGACAGGGAAGGGTTACGCAGTATTTT.

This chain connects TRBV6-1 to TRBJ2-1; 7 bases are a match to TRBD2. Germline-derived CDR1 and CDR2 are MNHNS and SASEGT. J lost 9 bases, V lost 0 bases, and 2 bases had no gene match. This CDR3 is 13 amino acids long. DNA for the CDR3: TGTGCCAGCAGTGAAGCGCGGGGGAGTGAGCAGTTCTTC. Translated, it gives CASSEARGSEQFF.

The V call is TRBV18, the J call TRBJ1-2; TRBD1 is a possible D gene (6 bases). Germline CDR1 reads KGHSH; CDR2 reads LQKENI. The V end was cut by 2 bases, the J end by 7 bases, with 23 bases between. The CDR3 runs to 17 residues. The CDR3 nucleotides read TGTGCCAGCTCACCAGAGCAGATGACAGGCACCTTAGGTGGCTACACCTTC. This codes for CASSPEQMTGTLGGYTF.

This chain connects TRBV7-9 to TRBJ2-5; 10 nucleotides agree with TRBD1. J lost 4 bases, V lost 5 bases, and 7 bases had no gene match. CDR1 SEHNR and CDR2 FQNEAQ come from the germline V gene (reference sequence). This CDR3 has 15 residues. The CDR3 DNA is TGTGCCAGCAGCCAGCGACAGGGGGCAGGAGAGACCCAGTACTTC. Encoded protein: CASSQRQGAGETQYF.

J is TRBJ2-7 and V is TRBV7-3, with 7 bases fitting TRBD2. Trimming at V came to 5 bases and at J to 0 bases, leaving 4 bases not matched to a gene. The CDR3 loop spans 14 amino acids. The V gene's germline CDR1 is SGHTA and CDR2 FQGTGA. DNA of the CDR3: TGTGCCAGCAGCAGGGAGGGTTACTCCTACGAGCAGTACTTC. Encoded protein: CASSREGYSYEQYF.

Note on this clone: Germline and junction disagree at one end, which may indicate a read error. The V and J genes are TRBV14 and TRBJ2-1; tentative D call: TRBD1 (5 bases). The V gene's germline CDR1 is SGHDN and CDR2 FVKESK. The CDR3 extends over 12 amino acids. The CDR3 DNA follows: TGTGCCAGCAGCGAAGACTGGGGCGCCCAGTTCTTC. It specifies CASSEDWGAQFF.

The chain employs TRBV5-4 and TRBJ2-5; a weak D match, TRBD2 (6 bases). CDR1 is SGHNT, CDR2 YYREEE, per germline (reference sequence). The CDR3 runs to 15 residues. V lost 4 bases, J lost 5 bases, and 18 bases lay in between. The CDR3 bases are TGTGCCAGCAGCACACAACTCCGGGGGAGGGAGACCCAGTACTTC. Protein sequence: CASSTQLRGRETQYF.

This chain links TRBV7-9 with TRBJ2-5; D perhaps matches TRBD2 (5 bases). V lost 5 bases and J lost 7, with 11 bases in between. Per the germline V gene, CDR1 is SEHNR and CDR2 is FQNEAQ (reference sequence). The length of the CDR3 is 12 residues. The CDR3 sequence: CASSQLSGTQYF. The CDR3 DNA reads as TGTGCCAGCAGCCAATTAAGCGGGACCCAGTACTTC. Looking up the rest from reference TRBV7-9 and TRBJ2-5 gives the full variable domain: DTGVSQNPRHKITKRGQNVTFRCDPISEHNRLYWYRQTLGQGPEFLTYFQNEAQLEKSRLLSDRFSAERPKGSFSTLEIQRTEQGDSAMYLCASSQLSGTQYFGPGTRLLVL.

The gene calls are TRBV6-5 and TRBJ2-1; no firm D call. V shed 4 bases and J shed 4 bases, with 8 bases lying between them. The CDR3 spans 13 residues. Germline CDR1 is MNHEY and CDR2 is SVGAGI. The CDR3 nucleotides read TGTGCCAGCAGTTCGACAATTTACAATGAGCAGTTCTTC. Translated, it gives CASSSTIYNEQFF.

The chain's CDR3 is CASSRGLAGADTQYF. DNA of the CDR3: TGTGCCAGCAGCCGGGGACTAGCGGGAGCGGATACGCAGTATTTT. This chain connects TRBV14 to TRBJ2-3; 14 nucleotides align to TRBD2. The CDR3 has 15 residues. The trim removed 4 bases at V and 6 bases at J, leaving 3 bases unmatched. Germline CDR1 reads SGHDN; CDR2 reads FVKESK.

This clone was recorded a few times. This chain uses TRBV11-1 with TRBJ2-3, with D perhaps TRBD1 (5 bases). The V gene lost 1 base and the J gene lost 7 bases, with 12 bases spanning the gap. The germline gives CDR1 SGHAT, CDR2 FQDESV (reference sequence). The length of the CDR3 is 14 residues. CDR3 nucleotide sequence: TGTGCCAGCAGCTTAGAGGGGTCTGTGTATACGCAGTATTTT. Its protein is CASSLEGSVYTQYF.

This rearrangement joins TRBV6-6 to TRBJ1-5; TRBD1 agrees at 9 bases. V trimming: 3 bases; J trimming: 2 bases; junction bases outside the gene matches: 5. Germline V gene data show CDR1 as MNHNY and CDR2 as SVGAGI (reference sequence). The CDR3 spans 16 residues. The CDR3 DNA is TGTGCCAGCAGTTATCTACAGGGGGCTGGCAATCAGCCCCAGCATTTT. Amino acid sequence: CASSYLQGAGNQPQHF.

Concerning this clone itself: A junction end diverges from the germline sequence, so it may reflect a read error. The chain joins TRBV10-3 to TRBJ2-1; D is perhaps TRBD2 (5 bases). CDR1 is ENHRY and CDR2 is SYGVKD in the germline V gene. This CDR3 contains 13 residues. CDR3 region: CASSSGTYNEQFF. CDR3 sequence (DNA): TGTGCCAGCAGTTCGGGGACCTACAATGAGCAGTTCTTC.

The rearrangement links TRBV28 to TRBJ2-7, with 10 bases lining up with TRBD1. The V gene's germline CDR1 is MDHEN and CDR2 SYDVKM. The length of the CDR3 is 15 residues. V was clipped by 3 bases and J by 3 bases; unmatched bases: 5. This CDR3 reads CASSFPWDRGYEQYF. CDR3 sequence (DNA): TGTGCCAGCAGTTTCCCCTGGGACAGGGGCTACGAGCAGTACTTC.

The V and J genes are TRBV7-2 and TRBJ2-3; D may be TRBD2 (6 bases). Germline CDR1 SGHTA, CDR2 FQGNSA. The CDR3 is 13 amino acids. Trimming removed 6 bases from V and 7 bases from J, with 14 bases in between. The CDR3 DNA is TGTGCCAGCAGATCAGACGGGGGAAATACGCAGTATTTT. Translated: CASRSDGGNTQYF.

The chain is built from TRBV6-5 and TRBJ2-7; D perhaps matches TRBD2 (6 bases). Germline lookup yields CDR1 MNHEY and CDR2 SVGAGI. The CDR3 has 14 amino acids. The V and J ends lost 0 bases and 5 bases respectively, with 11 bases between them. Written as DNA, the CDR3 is TGTGCCAGCAGTTACTCGGGGGAGGAAGACGAGCAGTACTTC. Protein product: CASSYSGEEDEQYF.

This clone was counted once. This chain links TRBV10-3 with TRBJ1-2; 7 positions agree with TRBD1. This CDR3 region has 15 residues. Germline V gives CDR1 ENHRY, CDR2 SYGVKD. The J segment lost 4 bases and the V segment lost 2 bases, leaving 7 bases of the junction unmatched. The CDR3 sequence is CAISEEDRNLYGYTF. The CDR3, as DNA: TGTGCCATCAGTGAGGAGGACAGGAATCTCTATGGCTACACCTTC.

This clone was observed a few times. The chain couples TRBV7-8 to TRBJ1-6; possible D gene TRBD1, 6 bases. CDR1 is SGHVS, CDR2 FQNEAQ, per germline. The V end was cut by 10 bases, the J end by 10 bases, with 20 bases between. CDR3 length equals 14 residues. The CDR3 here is CATVQGLAYSPLHF. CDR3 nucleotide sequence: TGTGCCACCGTGCAGGGGTTGGCTTACTCACCCCTCCACTTT.

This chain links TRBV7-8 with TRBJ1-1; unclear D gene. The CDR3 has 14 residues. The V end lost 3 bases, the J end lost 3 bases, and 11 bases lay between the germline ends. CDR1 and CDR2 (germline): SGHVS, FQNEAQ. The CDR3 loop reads CASSLSRRHTEAFF. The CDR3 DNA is TGTGCCAGCAGCTTGTCCAGGCGACACACTGAAGCTTTCTTT.